In this sample, the clone carrying this T cell receptor beta chain turned up many times. This specimen belongs to a study of neurological immune-mediated disorders. Losses at the gene ends were 4 bases for V and 10 bases for J; bases not matched to a gene: 6. Germline CDR1 is SGHRS and CDR2 is YFSETQ. The CDR3 totals 15 residues. TCRdb reprocessed the 5' RACE reads via MiXCR and lists one record per CDR3 protein. The sample carries approximately 40,000 distinct CDR3 sequences, 9.5% to 15% recorded once. This TCR derives from a female donor in good health. J is TRBJ1-6 and V is TRBV5-1; 12 bases agree with TRBD1. The sample consisted of PBMCs. The CDR3 sequence is CASSPRGTGGSPLHF. The DNA for the CDR3 is TGCGCCAGCAGCCCGCGGGGGACAGGGGGCTCACCCCTCCACTTT.